This T cell receptor beta chain came from a study of blood T cell repertoires in COVID-19. Whole-study context: From the United States, Italy and Spain came samples of acute and convalescent COVID-19.

Participants' reported clinical history set cohort assignment. The data were produced by immunoSEQ multiplex PCR, yet TCRdb's version contains in-frame clones alone and is incomplete. The sample gives 300,000 or so clones, 70% to 90% of which show up once; 5.5% to 7% is in the top ten. This receptor was identified in a woman aged 25 to 39 who had recovered from COVID-19. Sequencing used PBMCs or T cells enriched from blood (not recorded which).

The CDR3 nucleotides read TGCGCCAGCAGTAGCGGGGGTAGAAGCGAGCAGTACTTC. It translates to CASSSGGRSEQYF. V is TRBV10-1 and J is TRBJ2-7; 8 bases agree with TRBD2. The CDR3 runs to 13 residues. Germline trimming cut 5 bases from V and 6 bases from J; bases unmatched to any gene: 6. Looked up from germline, CDR1 is WNHNN and CDR2 is SYGVQD (reference sequence).